This T cell receptor (beta chain) was found in a study of response to subunit inactivated influenza vaccine. TCRdb itself ran the RT-PCR reads through MiXCR, one entry per CDR3 protein. The sample lists around 570,000 distinct CDR3 sequences, around 11% seen once, with approximately 10% in the top ten. The CDR3 runs to 13 residues. The germline CDR1 and CDR2 sequences are ENHRY and SYGVKD. Germline trimming cut 9 bases from V and 3 bases from J; bases unmatched to any gene: 4. This clonotype has a count of ten or more. This same sample was also taken into another study, of T cells expressing NK-cell markers. From that paper: In generating TCR beta cDNA, 5'RACE template switching with UMIs was used. Repertoires of TCR beta were obtained from T cells sorted as CD3+CD56+NKG2C+, CD3+CD56+NKG2C- and CD3+CD56-NKG2C+. The dominant NKG2C+ clonotypes represented roughly 1.0-7.5% of CD8+ T cells in five to seven donors. Leadership of the CD3+CD56-NKG2C+ fraction also belonged to these clonotypes in several donors. HCMV specificity of the expanded NKG2C+ T cell clones stayed unclear.

The sequencing used PBMCs from blood, collected on the day of vaccination. J is TRBJ2-3 and V is TRBV10-3; 9 bases align to TRBD1. The receptor's source is a man between 50 and 59 years old who received an inactivated influenza vaccine. The CDR3 spells CAIRQGVTDTQYF. CDR3 nucleotides: TGTGCCATTAGACAGGGGGTAACAGATACGCAGTATTTT.